Included here is one T cell receptor beta chain sequence, with context. This entry is derived from a study of T-cell reconstitution after alpha-beta-depleted transplantation in children. Unmatched junction bases numbered 4, after V lost 6 bases and J lost 4 bases. Germline V gene sequence: CDR1 KGHSH, CDR2 LQKENI. The CDR3 length is 13 residues. As it was prepared, the TCRbeta library received unique molecular identifiers. TCRdb re-derived calls from the PCR reads in MiXCR, one entry per CDR3 protein. The table lists over 300,000 distinct CDR3 sequences, 10% of them singletons, with less than 2.5% in the top ten.

The chain combines TRBV18 with TRBJ1-1; 8 bases agree with TRBD1. The TCR originated in a human donor who donated a stem cell graft to a child with acute lymphoblastic leukemia. The material sequenced was PBMCs from the stem cell graft donor, taken from the stem cell graft. This chain's CDR3 is CASSPDRGTEAFF. CDR3 DNA: TGTGCCAGCTCGCCCGACAGGGGCACTGAAGCTTTCTTT.